The 21 T cell receptor beta chains below all came from one sample that was sequenced in a study of cytomegalovirus exposure and HLA in healthy donors. Vbeta (60) and Jbeta (13) primers were used in the PCR. Profiling relied on immunoSEQ multiplex PCR, and the TCRdb table lists in-frame clones only, not all of them. The profile covers some 130,000 clones, with roughly 80% appearing a single time and approximately 1.5% taken by the ten largest. Sequenced input: PBMCs. The origin of the receptors is a man aged 40-55 years in good health and CMV-seronegative.

This chain connects TRBV2 to TRBJ1-1; D gene ambiguous. V was cut by 6 bases and J by 0 bases, with 8 bases left in between. Germline loops: CDR1 SNHLY, CDR2 FYNNEI. The CDR3 is 13 residues long. CDR3: CASSRQLNTEAFF. In nucleotides, the CDR3 is TGTGCCAGCAGCAGACAACTGAACACTGAAGCTTTCTTT.

The V and J genes are TRBV5-4 and TRBJ1-5; D might be TRBD1 (6 bases). CDR3 length equals 14 residues. Germline-derived CDR1 and CDR2 are SGHNT and YYREEE (reference sequence). Trimming left V 0 bases short and J 5 bases short, with 9 bases between. This chain's CDR3 is CASSLGPGDQPQHF. In nucleotides, the CDR3 is TGTGCCAGCAGCTTGGGGCCAGGGGATCAGCCCCAGCATTTT.

The chain links TRBV28 to TRBJ1-5; D not resolved. The germline V and J ends were trimmed by 4 bases and 0 bases, with 10 bases remaining between them. The CDR3 sequence is 15 residues long. Looked up from germline, CDR1 is MDHEN and CDR2 is SYDVKM. The CDR3 DNA is TGTGCCAGCAGTTACACAGTCTATAGCAATCAGCCCCAGCATTTT. This sequence encodes CASSYTVYSNQPQHF.

Regarding this clone: This sample also contains other DNA sequences that code for the same CDR3. The V and J genes are TRBV18 and TRBJ2-3, with TRBD1 as a possible D gene (6 bases). Germline V gene data show CDR1 as KGHSH and CDR2 as LQKENI. The CDR3 spans 15 residues. Trimming removed 2 bases at V and 0 bases at J, with 9 bases between. As DNA, the CDR3 is TGTGCCAGCTCACCAGGACAGAGAAGCACAGATACGCAGTATTTT. Its translation is CASSPGQRSTDTQYF. Together with reference TRBV18 and TRBJ2-3, the CDR3 gives the full variable domain: NAGVMQNPRHLVRRRGQEARLRCSPMKGHSHVYWYRQLPEEGLKFMVYLQKENIIDESGMPKERFSAEFPKEGPSILRIQQVVRGDSAAYFCASSPGQRSTDTQYFGPGTRLTVL.

The gene calls are TRBV6-5 and TRBJ2-7, with D hard to call. CDR1 MNHEY and CDR2 SVGAGI come from the germline V gene. V was trimmed by 0 bases and J by 9 bases, leaving 15 bases between them. The CDR3 contains 14 residues. The CDR3 DNA is TGTGCCAGCAGTTACTCGACCCCAGGTGAAGGGCAGTACTTC. It is translated as CASSYSTPGEGQYF.

A word on this clone: A read error may account for a junction end that differs from germline. This chain links TRBV18 with TRBJ1-1; 8 nucleotides match TRBD1. CDR3 size: 14 residues. Germline CDR1 is KGHSH and CDR2 is LQKENI. In DNA, the CDR3 is TGTGCCAGCTCACCTCCTGGACGGGACAGGAAGCTTCTCTTT. Protein: CASSPPGRDRKLLF.

This clone was seen only once. This sequence joins TRBV7-9 and TRBJ2-5; D is perhaps TRBD2 (6 bases). The ends were cut back, 5 bases at V and 5 bases at J, with 18 bases in the middle. This CDR3 region has 15 residues. Per the germline V gene, CDR1 is SEHNR and CDR2 is FQNEAQ (reference sequence). CDR3 in amino acids: CASSPQEGHLETQYF. The CDR3, as DNA: TGTGCCAGCAGCCCCCAGGAGGGGCATCTTGAGACCCAGTACTTC.

CDR3 coding DNA: TGTGCCAGCAGCGCCGGAGGGCCCCACCAAAGAAATGAGCAGTTCTTC. It encodes CASSAGGPHQRNEQFF. V and J are TRBV9 and TRBJ2-1; D perhaps matches TRBD2 (6 bases). From germline, CDR1 is SGDLS and CDR2 YYNGEE. The CDR3 length is 16 residues. V shed 3 bases and J shed 7 bases, with 20 bases lying between them.

This chain links TRBV6-5 with TRBJ2-5, with TRBD1 matching over 7 bases. The V segment lost 4 bases and the J segment 5 bases; nucleotides outside the gene matches: 7. Germline V gene lookup returns CDR1 MNHEY and CDR2 SVGAGI. The CDR3 extends over 14 amino acids. For the CDR3, the DNA is TGTGCCAGCAGTTGGAACAGGGGCGGCGAGACCCAGTACTTC. It translates to CASSWNRGGETQYF.

V and J are TRBV27 and TRBJ1-1, with 7 bases identical to TRBD1. The CDR3 spans 14 residues. Germline V lookup: CDR1 MNHEY, CDR2 SMNVEV (reference sequence). Trimming cost V 5 bases and J 0 bases; bases outside gene matches: 3. The chain's CDR3 is CASSNQGVNTEAFF. The CDR3 bases are TGTGCCAGCAGTAACCAGGGGGTGAACACTGAAGCTTTCTTT.

The CDR3 protein is CASSLSGGGSTGELFF. DNA of the CDR3: TGTGCCAGCAGCTTATCTGGGGGGGGGAGCACCGGGGAGCTGTTTTTT. The V and J genes are TRBV7-6 and TRBJ2-2, with 7 nucleotides matching TRBD2. CDR3 length: 16 residues. After removal of 2 bases from V and 4 bases from J, the junction contained 7 bases not matched to a gene. Germline loops: CDR1 SGHVS, CDR2 FNYEAQ.

V is TRBV11-1 and J is TRBJ2-3; D might be TRBD2 (5 bases). This CDR3 has 13 residues. V lost 5 bases to trimming and J lost 8 bases, with 14 bases between them. Germline-derived CDR1 and CDR2 are SGHAT and FQDESV (reference sequence). CDR3 residues: CASSARTDSTQYF. CDR3 sequence (DNA): TGTGCCAGCAGCGCCAGGACTGATAGTACGCAGTATTTT.

The genes are TRBV30 and TRBJ1-3; no reliable D call. CDR1 and CDR2 from the germline V gene are GTSNPN and SVGIG (reference sequence). Trimming took off 0 bases at V and 3 bases at J, with 15 bases between the two ends. The CDR3 runs to 16 residues. CDR3 sequence: CAWSVGREYFGNTIYF. The CDR3 DNA is TGTGCCTGGAGTGTAGGGAGGGAATACTTTGGAAACACCATATATTTT. The whole variable domain, remainder taken from reference TRBV30 and TRBJ1-3, is SQTIHQWPATLVQPVGSPLSLECTVEGTSNPNLYWYRQAAGRGLQLLFYSVGIGQISSEVPQNLSASRPQDRQFILSSKKLLLSDSGFYLCAWSVGREYFGNTIYFGEGSWLTVV.

This clone showed up just a few times. An end of the junction differs from the germline gene, which may be a read error. This chain joins TRBV7-9 and TRBJ1-1; D unresolved. CDR1 SEHNR and CDR2 FQNEAQ come from the germline V gene (reference sequence). The CDR3 is made up of 12 amino acids. The CDR3 coding sequence is TGTTCCAGCAGCTCTGAGGCCACTGAAGCTTTCTTT. Encoded protein: CSSSSEATEAFF.

V is TRBV7-2 and J is TRBJ2-7, with D perhaps TRBD1 (6 bases). The CDR3 consists of 15 residues. Germline V gene sequence: CDR1 SGHTA, CDR2 FQGNSA. Trimming shortened V by 1 base and J by 1 base, and 11 bases separated the two germline ends. CDR3 nucleotide sequence: TGTGCCAGCAGCTTAGAAAGGGGGTGGTCCTACGAGCAGTACTTC. It specifies CASSLERGWSYEQYF.

The chain joins TRBV27 to TRBJ2-1; weak D call: TRBD2 (6 bases). V dropped 3 bases and J dropped 8 bases, with 11 bases sitting between them. CDR3 size: 13 residues. CDR1 is MNHEY and CDR2 is SMNVEV in the germline V gene (reference sequence). This CDR3 is CASSFGGGYEQFF. The CDR3 DNA is TGTGCCAGCAGTTTCGGGGGAGGTTATGAGCAGTTCTTC.

This chain joins TRBV5-1 and TRBJ2-3; 8 nucleotides align to TRBD2. The CDR3 covers 14 residues. The germline V gene has CDR1 SGHRS and CDR2 YFSETQ. Germline trimming cut 1 base from V and 3 bases from J; bases unmatched to any gene: 1. CDR3 DNA sequence: TGCGCCAGCAGCTTGAGCGGGAGAACAGATACGCAGTATTTT. This translates into CASSLSGRTDTQYF. Supplemented by reference TRBV5-1 and TRBJ2-3, the full variable domain reads KAGVTQTPRYLIKTRGQQVTLSCSPISGHRSVSWYQQTPGQGLQFLFEYFSETQRNKGNFPGRFSGRQFSNSRSEMNVSTLELGDSALYLCASSLSGRTDTQYFGPGTRLTVL.

The V and J genes are TRBV27 and TRBJ2-3, with no clear D. Per the germline V gene, CDR1 is MNHEY and CDR2 is SMNVEV (reference sequence). The CDR3 extends over 12 amino acids. The V end was cut by 3 bases, the J end by 4 bases, with 5 bases between. CDR3 amino acids: CASSFAADTQYF. Here the CDR3 DNA reads TGTGCCAGCAGTTTTGCGGCAGATACGCAGTATTTT.

This chain connects TRBV7-3 to TRBJ2-1; D may be TRBD2 (5 bases). The CDR3 covers 15 residues. The germline V and J ends were trimmed by 3 bases and 2 bases, with 11 bases remaining between them. Per the germline V gene, CDR1 is SGHTA and CDR2 is FQGTGA. The CDR3 loop is CASSFSEGTYNEQFF. DNA of the CDR3: TGTGCCAGCAGCTTTAGCGAAGGCACCTACAATGAGCAGTTCTTC.

This sequence joins TRBV6-6 and TRBJ2-1; 10 bases line up with TRBD2. The CDR3 is made up of 15 amino acids. Germline V lookup: CDR1 MNHNY, CDR2 SVGAGI (reference sequence). Unmatched junction bases numbered 4, after V lost 6 bases and J lost 2 bases. This chain's CDR3 is CASSSGTSAYNEQFF. The CDR3 nucleotides are TGTGCCAGCAGCTCCGGGACTAGCGCCTACAATGAGCAGTTCTTC.

This clone was observed once. The chain's CDR3 is CASSIPQGGRGYTF. The CDR3 nucleotides read TGTGCCAGTAGTATCCCACAGGGCGGTCGTGGCTACACCTTC. The rearrangement links TRBV19 to TRBJ1-2, with D tentatively TRBD1 (6 bases). CDR3 length: 14 residues. The germline gives CDR1 LNHDA, CDR2 SQIVND (reference sequence). Trimming removed 3 bases at V and 7 bases at J, with 15 bases between.